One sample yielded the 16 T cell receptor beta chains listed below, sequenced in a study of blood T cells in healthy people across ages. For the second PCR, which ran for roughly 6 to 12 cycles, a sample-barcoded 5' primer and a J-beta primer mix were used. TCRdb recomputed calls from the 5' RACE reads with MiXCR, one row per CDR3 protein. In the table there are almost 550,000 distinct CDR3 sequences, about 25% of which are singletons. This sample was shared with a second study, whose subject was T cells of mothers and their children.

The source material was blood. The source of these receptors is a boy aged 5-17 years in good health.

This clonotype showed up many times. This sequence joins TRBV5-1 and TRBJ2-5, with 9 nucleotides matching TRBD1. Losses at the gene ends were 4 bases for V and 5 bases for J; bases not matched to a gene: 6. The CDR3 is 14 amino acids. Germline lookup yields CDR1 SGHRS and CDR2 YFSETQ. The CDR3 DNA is TGCGCCAGCAGCGCACAGGGGGCACGGGAGACCCAGTACTTC. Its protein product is CASSAQGARETQYF.

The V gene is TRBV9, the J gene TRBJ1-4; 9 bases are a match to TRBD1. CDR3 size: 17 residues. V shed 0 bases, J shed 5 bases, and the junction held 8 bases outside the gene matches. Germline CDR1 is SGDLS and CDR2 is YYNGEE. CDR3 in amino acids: CASSVGPGQGTNEKLFF. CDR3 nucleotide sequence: TGTGCCAGCAGCGTAGGCCCCGGACAGGGGACGAATGAAAAACTGTTTTTT.

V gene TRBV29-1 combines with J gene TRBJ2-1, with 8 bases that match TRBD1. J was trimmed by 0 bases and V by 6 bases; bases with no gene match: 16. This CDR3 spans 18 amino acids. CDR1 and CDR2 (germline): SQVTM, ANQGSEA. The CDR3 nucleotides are TGCAGCGTCCATAGCAGGGGGCCTGACTCAAGCTCCTACAATGAGCAGTTCTTC. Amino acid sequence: CSVHSRGPDSSSYNEQFF.

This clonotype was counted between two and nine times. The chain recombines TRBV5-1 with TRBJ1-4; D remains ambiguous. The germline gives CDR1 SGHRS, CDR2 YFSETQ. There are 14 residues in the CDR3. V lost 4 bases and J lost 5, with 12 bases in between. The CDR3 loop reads CASSQGHTNEKLFF. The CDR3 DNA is TGCGCCAGCAGCCAAGGCCACACGAATGAAAAACTGTTTTTT.

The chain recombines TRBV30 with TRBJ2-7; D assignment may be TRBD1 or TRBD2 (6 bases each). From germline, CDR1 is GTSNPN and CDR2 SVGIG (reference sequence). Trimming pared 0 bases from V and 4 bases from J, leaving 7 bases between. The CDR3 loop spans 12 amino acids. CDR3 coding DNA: TGTGCCTGGAGTGTAGGGGGGTACGAGCAGTACTTC. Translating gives CAWSVGGYEQYF.

The CDR3 spells CASSFVRGGYGYTF. For the CDR3, the DNA is TGTGCCAGCAGCTTTGTCCGCGGTGGATATGGCTACACCTTC. The chain recombines TRBV5-8 with TRBJ1-2; D is unresolved. Germline CDR1 is SGHTS and CDR2 is YDEGEE. The CDR3 has 14 residues. With 2 bases removed from V and 5 bases from J, the gap between germline ends came to 13 bases. The full variable domain, completed using reference TRBV5-8 and TRBJ1-2, is EAGVTQSPTHLIKTRGQQATLRCSPISGHTSVYWYQQALGLGLQFLLWYDEGEERNRGNFPPRFSGRQFPNYSSELNVNALELEDSALYLCASSFVRGGYGYTFGSGTRLTVV.

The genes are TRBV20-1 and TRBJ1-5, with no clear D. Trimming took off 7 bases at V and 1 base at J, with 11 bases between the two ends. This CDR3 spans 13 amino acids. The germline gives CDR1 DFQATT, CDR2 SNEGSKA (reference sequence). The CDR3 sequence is CSVKGNSNQPQHF. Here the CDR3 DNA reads TGCAGTGTCAAAGGGAACAGCAATCAGCCCCAGCATTTT.

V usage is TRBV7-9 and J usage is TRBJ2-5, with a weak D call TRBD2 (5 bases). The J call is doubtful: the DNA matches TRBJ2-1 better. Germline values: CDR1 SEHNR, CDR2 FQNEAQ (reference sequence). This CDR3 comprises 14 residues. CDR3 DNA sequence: TGTGCCAGCAGCCCGGAAGGTCGTCGGGGTGAGCAGTTCTTC. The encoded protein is CASSPEGRRGEQFF.

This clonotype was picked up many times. CDR3 DNA sequence: TGTGCCAGCAGCCGCTATGGCTGGGGGCAGGGGAACGATGAAAAACTGTTTTTT. Translating it yields CASSRYGWGQGNDEKLFF. The V and J genes are TRBV6-1 and TRBJ1-4; weak D call: TRBD1 (6 bases). The CDR3 covers 18 residues. Trimming removed 6 bases from V and 6 bases from J, with 26 bases in between. In germline, CDR1 is MNHNS, CDR2 SASEGT.

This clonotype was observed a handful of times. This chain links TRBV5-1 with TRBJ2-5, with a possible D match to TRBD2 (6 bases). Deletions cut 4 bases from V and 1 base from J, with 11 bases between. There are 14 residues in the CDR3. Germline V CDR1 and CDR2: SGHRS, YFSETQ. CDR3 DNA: TGCGCCAGCAGCAATAGCGGATTCCAAGAGACCCAGTACTTC. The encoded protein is CASSNSGFQETQYF.

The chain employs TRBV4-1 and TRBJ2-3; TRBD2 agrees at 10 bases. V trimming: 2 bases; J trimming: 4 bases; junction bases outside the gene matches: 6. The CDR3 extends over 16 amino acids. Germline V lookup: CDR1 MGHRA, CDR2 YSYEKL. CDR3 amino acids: CASSQPTSGFADTQYF. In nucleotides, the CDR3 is TGCGCCAGCAGCCAACCGACTAGCGGGTTTGCAGATACGCAGTATTTT.

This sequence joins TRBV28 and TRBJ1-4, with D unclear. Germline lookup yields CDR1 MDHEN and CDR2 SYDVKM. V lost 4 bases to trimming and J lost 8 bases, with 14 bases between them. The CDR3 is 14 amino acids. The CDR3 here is CASSSGSSWEKLFF. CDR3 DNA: TGTGCCAGCAGTTCCGGGAGTTCTTGGGAAAAACTGTTTTTT.

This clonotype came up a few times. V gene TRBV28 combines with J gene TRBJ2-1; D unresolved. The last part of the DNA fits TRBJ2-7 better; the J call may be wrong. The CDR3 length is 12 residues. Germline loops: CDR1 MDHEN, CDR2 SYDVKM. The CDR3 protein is CASSFLTYEQYF. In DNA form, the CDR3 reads TGTGCCAGCAGTTTTCTCACCTACGAGCAGTACTTC.

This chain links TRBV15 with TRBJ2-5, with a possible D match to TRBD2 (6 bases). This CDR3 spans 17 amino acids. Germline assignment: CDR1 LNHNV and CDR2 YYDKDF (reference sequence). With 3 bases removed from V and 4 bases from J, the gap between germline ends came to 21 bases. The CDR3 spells CATSRYQGLSGGETQYF. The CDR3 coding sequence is TGTGCCACCAGCAGGTACCAGGGACTCAGCGGAGGAGAGACCCAGTACTTC. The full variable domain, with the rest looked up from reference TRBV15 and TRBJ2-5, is DAMVIQNPRYQVTQFGKPVTLSCSQTLNHNVMYWYQQKSSQAPKLLFHYYDKDFNNEADTPDNFQSRRPNTSFCFLDIRSPGLGDTAMYLCATSRYQGLSGGETQYFGPGTRLLVL.

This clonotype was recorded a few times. CDR3 amino acids: CASSSHPTYEQYF. The CDR3 nucleotides read TGTGCCAGCAGCTCCCACCCCACCTACGAGCAGTACTTC. The V call is TRBV5-5, the J call TRBJ2-7; no firm D call. The CDR3 is 13 amino acids. Germline assignment: CDR1 SGHKS and CDR2 YYEKEE (reference sequence). V was pared by 3 bases and J by 2 bases, with 9 bases between. The full variable domain, in which reference TRBV5-5 and TRBJ2-7 provide the parts outside the CDR3, is DAGVTQSPTHLIKTRGQQVTLRCSPISGHKSVSWYQQVLGQGPQFIFQYYEKEERGRGNFPDRFSARQFPNYSSELNVNALLLGDSALYLCASSSHPTYEQYFGPGTRLTVT.

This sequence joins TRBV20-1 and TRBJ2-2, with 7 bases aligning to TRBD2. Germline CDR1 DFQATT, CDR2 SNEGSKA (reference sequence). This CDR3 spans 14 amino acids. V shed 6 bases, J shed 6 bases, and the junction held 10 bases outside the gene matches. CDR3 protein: CSAEPPGLAGELFF. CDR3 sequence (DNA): TGCAGTGCCGAGCCGCCTGGACTAGCCGGGGAGCTGTTTTTT.